The 15 T cell receptor beta chains reported below all come from one sample, sequenced in a study of regulatory T cells in long-lasting Graves disease. HTBI primers from iRepertoire and Arm-PCR of CDR3 regions yielded the TCR beta libraries. One entry per CDR3 protein results from TCRdb running MiXCR on the multiplex PCR reads. Of a few hundred thousand distinct CDR3 sequences detected, 20% to 25% appear once; the ten largest clones hold 25% to 30%. Noted time point: persistent/refractory GD, antithyroid drugs over 5 years with positive TRAb. TCR sequences were obtained from RNA taken from PBMCs. Material: peripheral blood mononuclear cells (PBMCs), obtained when the disease was refractory, from a patient treated with antithyroid drugs. These TCRs come from a middle-aged woman with Graves disease.

This clonotype showed up just a few times. The chain has TRBV12-3 or TRBV12-4 and TRBJ1-5, with a weak D call TRBD1 (5 bases). V lost 5 bases to trimming and J lost 2 bases, with 16 bases between them. CDR3 size: 16 residues. This CDR3 reads CASSDIGKTGNQPQHF. The CDR3 DNA follows: TGTGCCAGCAGTGATATAGGGAAGACAGGCAATCAGCCCCAGCATTTT.

There are many counts of this clonotype. The chain couples TRBV6-5 to TRBJ1-4, with D possibly being TRBD1 (6 bases). Trimming cost V 0 bases and J 8 bases, with 19 bases left between them. This CDR3 contains 17 residues. Germline V gene data show CDR1 as MNHEY and CDR2 as SVGAGI. The DNA for the CDR3 is TGTGCCAGCAGTTACTCCCCCGCATCACGGGGGCACGAAAAACTGTTTTTT. Encoded protein: CASSYSPASRGHEKLFF.

This clonotype was picked up many times. V gene TRBV6-5 combines with J gene TRBJ2-5; D is tentatively TRBD1 or TRBD2 (5 bases each). Germline V gene data show CDR1 as MNHEY and CDR2 as SVGAGI. Trimming pared 2 bases from V and 2 bases from J, leaving 12 bases between. The CDR3 totals 15 residues. The CDR3 DNA follows: TGTGCCAGCAGTTACGGACTGGGGCCACAAGAGACCCAGTACTTC. Translating gives CASSYGLGPQETQYF.

About this clonotype itself: With a far larger clone one base away, a read error is the likely cause. The chain has TRBV6-6 and TRBJ2-5; TRBD1 matches 7 bases. Germline V gene sequence: CDR1 MNHNY, CDR2 SVGAGI (reference sequence). CDR3 length equals 17 residues. The CDR3 protein is CASSYTNGQVDQEAQYF. CDR3 coding DNA: TGTGCCAGCAGTTACACCAACGGACAGGTTGACCAAGAGGCCCAGTACTTC.

This clonotype was counted at least ten times. The chain links TRBV20-1 to TRBJ1-3; TRBD1 aligns across 8 bases. This CDR3 is 15 amino acids long. V trimming: 2 bases; J trimming: 2 bases; junction bases outside the gene matches: 5. Germline V gene lookup returns CDR1 DFQATT and CDR2 SNEGSKA (reference sequence). CDR3 amino acids: CSARKTGATGNTIYF. The DNA of the CDR3 is TGCAGTGCTAGAAAGACAGGGGCAACTGGAAACACCATATATTTT.

Concerning this clonotype itself: A much more abundant neighbour one base away suggests this may be a read error. The V call is TRBV6-5, the J call TRBJ2-7; TRBD2 might be the D (6 bases). The V gene's germline CDR1 is MNHEY and CDR2 SVGAGI. The CDR3 has 15 residues. V lost 0 bases, J lost 4 bases, and 13 bases lay in between. The chain's CDR3 is CASSYSPGGVYEQYF. The CDR3 region has the DNA TGTGCCAGCAGTTACTCGCCTGGCGGGGTGTACGAGCAGTACTTC.

The rearrangement uses TRBV19 and TRBJ2-7; tentative D call: TRBD1 (6 bases). The CDR3 is 15 residues long. V was trimmed by 1 base and J by 1 base, leaving 11 bases between them. Germline CDR1 and CDR2: LNHDA and SQIVND (reference sequence). Here the CDR3 DNA reads TGTGCCAGTAGTATAGCTGTGGACAGTTCCTACGAGCAGTACTTC. Translated, it gives CASSIAVDSSYEQYF.

This clonotype has a single count. The genes are TRBV5-1 and TRBJ1-6; maybe TRBD1 (5 bases). The CDR3 loop spans 15 amino acids. Trimming removed 3 bases from V and 7 bases from J, with 14 bases in between. CDR1 SGHRS and CDR2 YFSETQ come from the germline V gene. The CDR3 sequence is CASSSLGGKNSPLHF. The CDR3 DNA reads TGCGCCAGCAGCTCCCTCGGGGGAAAGAATTCACCCCTCCACTTT.

This clonotype has at least ten counts. The V call is TRBV28, the J call TRBJ1-5, with D possibly TRBD1 on 5 matching bases. The length of the CDR3 is 14 residues. The germline V and J ends were trimmed by 2 bases and 7 bases, with 12 bases remaining between them. In germline, CDR1 is MDHEN, CDR2 SYDVKM. The CDR3 reads CASSLAPGRQPQHF. The CDR3 bases are TGTGCCAGCAGTTTAGCCCCAGGGAGGCAGCCCCAGCATTTT.

This chain joins TRBV5-1 and TRBJ2-1; D tentatively fits TRBD1 or TRBD2 (5 bases each). The CDR3 extends over 16 amino acids. The V end was cut by 0 bases, the J end by 4 bases, with 14 bases between. Germline lookup yields CDR1 SGHRS and CDR2 YFSETQ. The CDR3 region has the DNA TGCGCCAGCAGCTTGGACGGCTGGGGCGGGTACAATGAGCAGTTCTTC. It encodes CASSLDGWGGYNEQFF.

This clonotype has at least ten counts. CDR3 region: CASRRETGSGGAFF. CDR3 nucleotides: TGTGCCAGCAGAAGGGAGACAGGGTCTGGGGGAGCTTTCTTT. The V gene is TRBV2, the J gene TRBJ1-1; 7 bases fit TRBD1. The germline V gene encodes CDR1 SNHLY and CDR2 FYNNEI. The CDR3 has 14 residues. The trim removed 6 bases at V and 10 bases at J, leaving 14 bases unmatched. The full variable domain, with the rest looked up from reference TRBV2 and TRBJ1-1, is EPEVTQTPSHQVTQMGQEVILRCVPISNHLYFYWYRQILGQKVEFLVSFYNNEISEKSEIFDDQFSVERPDGSNFTLKIRSTKLEDSAMYFCASRRETGSGGAFFGQGTRLTVV.

This clonotype was seen a handful of times. The CDR3 sequence: CATSKGPGELFF. The CDR3 DNA follows: TGTGCCACCAGTAAAGGGCCCGGGGAGCTGTTTTTT. This chain uses TRBV24-1 with TRBJ2-2; D not resolved. This CDR3 has 12 amino acids. Between the trimmed V and J ends, which lost 6 bases and 6 bases, there was a span of 7 bases. Germline CDR1 is KGHDR and CDR2 is SFDVKD.

The table lists this clonotype with many counts. The genes are TRBV2 and TRBJ1-5, with TRBD1 matching 7 bases. The CDR3 is 15 amino acids. In germline, CDR1 is SNHLY, CDR2 FYNNEI. With V trimmed by 6 bases and J by 7 bases, 12 bases remained unmatched. The DNA for the CDR3 is TGTGCCAGCAGCCTCTACCAGGGGGGAGGACAGCCCCAGCATTTT. It specifies CASSLYQGGGQPQHF.

CDR3 in amino acids: CAISESRQRETQYF. CDR3 bases: TGTGCCATCAGTGAGTCGAGACAGAGAGAGACCCAGTACTTC. This rearrangement joins TRBV10-3 to TRBJ2-5; maybe TRBD1 (5 bases). Looked up from germline, CDR1 is ENHRY and CDR2 is SYGVKD. The CDR3 has 14 residues. Trimming cost V 0 bases and J 4 bases, with 9 bases left between them.

This clonotype was seen ten or more times. V gene TRBV2 combines with J gene TRBJ2-7; D possibly corresponds to TRBD1 (5 bases). This CDR3 has 13 amino acids. The V end was cut by 5 bases, the J end by 2 bases, with 10 bases between. Germline CDR1 and CDR2: SNHLY and FYNNEI. The CDR3 reads CASSQGNTYEQYF. The CDR3 DNA reads as TGTGCCAGCAGTCAGGGAAACACCTACGAGCAGTACTTC.